The 22 T cell receptor beta chains below all came from one sample that was sequenced in a study of blood T cell repertoires in COVID-19. The table came from immunoSEQ multiplex PCR; TCRdb's copy has only in-frame clones and leaves some out. The sample has nearly 200,000 clones; around 80% are singletons. The sequencing sample was made of peripheral blood. The receptors were sampled from a human donor with acute or convalescent COVID-19. The donor label of this sample is uncertain.

The CDR3 protein is CASSVMEVPPPREQFF. CDR3 DNA sequence: TGTGCCAGCAGCGTAATGGAGGTACCACCCCCGCGTGAGCAGTTCTTC. This chain links TRBV9 with TRBJ2-1, with TRBD2 as a possible D gene (5 bases). The ends were cut back, 1 base at V and 9 bases at J, with 20 bases in the middle. Germline values: CDR1 SGDLS, CDR2 YYNGEE. The CDR3 loop spans 16 amino acids.

The DNA for the CDR3 is TGTGCCAGCCACGGTCCAGGTCCCAATCAGCCCCAGCATTTT. Its protein is CASHGPGPNQPQHF. The V call is TRBV5-6, the J call TRBJ1-5; D remains unclear. This CDR3 spans 14 amino acids. V lost 7 bases and J lost 3, with 14 bases in between. Germline CDR1 is SGHDT and CDR2 is YYEEEE.

This chain links TRBV27 with TRBJ2-1, with D possibly being TRBD2 (6 bases). Germline CDR1 reads MNHEY; CDR2 reads SMNVEV (reference sequence). Trimming removed 6 bases at V and 6 bases at J, with 18 bases between. This CDR3 is built from 15 residues. The CDR3 protein is CASSSPGRAGNEQFF. For the CDR3, the DNA is TGTGCCAGCAGCTCCCCCGGGAGAGCGGGCAATGAGCAGTTCTTC.

This rearrangement joins TRBV9 to TRBJ2-2, with 10 bases identical to TRBD1. Germline CDR1 is SGDLS and CDR2 is YYNGEE. Trimming cost V 3 bases and J 5 bases; bases outside gene matches: 10. CDR3 size: 17 residues. CDR3 loop: CASSASLGQGKTGELFF. In DNA form, the CDR3 reads TGTGCCAGCAGCGCAAGCTTGGGACAGGGGAAGACCGGGGAGCTGTTTTTT.

The chain employs TRBV3-1 (or the pseudogene TRBV3-2) and TRBJ2-7, with 7 bases aligning to TRBD2. Germline V gene sequence: CDR1 LGHDT, CDR2 YNNKEL (reference sequence). V shed 0 bases, J shed 0 bases, and the junction held 5 bases outside the gene matches. The CDR3 spans 16 residues. The CDR3 sequence is CASSQDGRVVSYEQYF. The CDR3 region has the DNA TGTGCCAGCAGCCAAGATGGGAGGGTGGTCTCCTACGAGCAGTACTTC.

This chain connects TRBV28 to TRBJ2-7, with 9 bases aligning to TRBD1. V shed 6 bases, J shed 6 bases, and the junction held 9 bases outside the gene matches. Per germline, CDR1 MDHEN and CDR2 SYDVKM. The CDR3 covers 14 residues. In nucleotides, the CDR3 is TGTGCCAGCAGCAGACAGGGGGGACGTTCCGAGCAGTACTTC. It codes for CASSRQGGRSEQYF.

The chain couples TRBV18 to TRBJ2-5, with 9 bases identical to TRBD2. There are 17 residues in the CDR3. Germline CDR1 and CDR2: KGHSH and LQKENI. V shed 4 bases, J shed 1 base, and the junction held 10 bases outside the gene matches. CDR3 DNA sequence: TGTGCCAGCTCACGATTCTCTAGCGGGGCCCCCCAAGAGACCCAGTACTTC. It translates to CASSRFSSGAPQETQYF.

J is TRBJ1-4 and V is TRBV4-1; D gene ambiguous. From germline, CDR1 is MGHRA and CDR2 YSYEKL. V lost 4 bases, J lost 4 bases, and 16 bases lay in between. CDR3 length equals 16 residues. CDR3 sequence (DNA): TGCGCCAGCAGCCTCCGAGTGGGAGACATTAATGAAAAACTGTTTTTT. As protein: CASSLRVGDINEKLFF.

A single count supports this clone. The chain joins TRBV19 to TRBJ1-4, with D maybe TRBD1 (5 bases). Trimming pared 5 bases from V and 8 bases from J, leaving 18 bases between. This CDR3 is built from 15 residues. Germline V gene lookup returns CDR1 LNHDA and CDR2 SQIVND (reference sequence). CDR3 sequence: CASSLDSPRSEKLFF. In nucleotides, the CDR3 is TGTGCCAGTAGTCTCGACAGCCCGAGGTCCGAAAAACTGTTTTTT.

The gene calls are TRBV30 and TRBJ1-1, with D possibly TRBD1 on 6 matching bases. This CDR3 region has 13 residues. Germline assignment: CDR1 GTSNPN and CDR2 SVGIG (reference sequence). Trimming left V 2 bases short and J 7 bases short, with 14 bases between. Here the CDR3 reads CAWSKMTGREAFF. CDR3 sequence (DNA): TGTGCCTGGAGTAAGATGACAGGCCGTGAAGCTTTCTTT.

This chain connects TRBV7-2 to TRBJ1-3; D gene ambiguous. Per the germline V gene, CDR1 is SGHTA and CDR2 is FQGNSA. Trimming removed 1 base at V and 4 bases at J, with 5 bases between. CDR3 size: 13 residues. The CDR3 loop reads CASSLGRGNTIYF. In DNA form, the CDR3 reads TGTGCCAGCAGCTTAGGGAGGGGAAACACCATATATTTT.

The V and J genes are TRBV28 and TRBJ2-5; no definite D call. The germline gives CDR1 MDHEN, CDR2 SYDVKM. This CDR3 comprises 12 residues. V was trimmed by 8 bases and J by 5 bases, leaving 12 bases between them. In nucleotides, the CDR3 is TGTGCCAGCCGGTCCGAGCTGGAGACCCAGTACTTC. It is translated as CASRSELETQYF.

CDR3 coding DNA: TGTGCCAGTAGGGCGGACAAGAACTATGGCTACACCTTC. Its protein is CASRADKNYGYTF. J is TRBJ1-2 and V is TRBV19, with a weak D call TRBD1 (5 bases). The length of the CDR3 is 13 residues. In germline, CDR1 is LNHDA, CDR2 SQIVND (reference sequence). Trimming removed 6 bases from V and 2 bases from J, with 10 bases in between.

CDR3 in amino acids: CASSLSDRPGTEAFF. CDR3 sequence (DNA): TGTGCCAGCAGCCTATCGGACAGGCCCGGGACTGAAGCTTTCTTT. The chain recombines TRBV7-8 with TRBJ1-1, with TRBD1 matching over 7 bases. Per the germline V gene, CDR1 is SGHVS and CDR2 is FQNEAQ. The V and J ends lost 5 bases and 5 bases, in that order; junction bases with no gene match: 11. CDR3 length: 15 residues.

The chain has TRBV7-2 and TRBJ2-1; D is uncertain. Germline V gene lookup returns CDR1 SGHTA and CDR2 FQGNSA. V was trimmed by 5 bases and J by 4 bases, leaving 15 bases between them. CDR3 length: 15 amino acids. The CDR3 coding sequence is TGTGCCAGCAGCCTTGGCCAGCGTGAGTACAATGAGCAGTTCTTC. Translated, it gives CASSLGQREYNEQFF.

This chain joins TRBV5-6 and TRBJ1-1; D is undetermined. Trimming took 0 bases from V and 0 from J, leaving 6 bases between them. CDR1 and CDR2 (germline): SGHDT, YYEEEE. The CDR3 is made up of 14 amino acids. The chain's CDR3 is CASSLGSVNTEAFF. Here the CDR3 DNA reads TGTGCCAGCAGCTTGGGGTCGGTGAACACTGAAGCTTTCTTT.

The CDR3: CASSSGFGSSYEQYF. The CDR3 bases are TGTGCCAGCAGTTCAGGATTTGGGAGCTCCTACGAGCAGTACTTC. The chain joins TRBV5-6 to TRBJ2-7; D perhaps matches TRBD2 (5 bases). The CDR3 has 15 residues. Trimming removed 5 bases at V and 0 bases at J, with 15 bases between. Germline V lookup: CDR1 SGHDT, CDR2 YYEEEE. The full variable domain, in which reference TRBV5-6 and TRBJ2-7 provide the parts outside the CDR3, is DAGVTQSPTHLIKTRGQQVTLRCSPKSGHDTVSWYQQALGQGPQFIFQYYEEEERQRGNFPDRFSGHQFPNYSSELNVNALLLGDSALYLCASSSGFGSSYEQYFGPGTRLTVT.

V gene TRBV6-6 combines with J gene TRBJ2-5; D is perhaps TRBD2 (7 bases). There are 14 residues in the CDR3. V was shortened by 8 bases and J by 1 base, with 14 bases between the two germline ends. Germline lookup yields CDR1 MNHNY and CDR2 SVGAGI (reference sequence). The CDR3: CASGRGGIQETQYF. The DNA for the CDR3 is TGTGCCAGCGGGAGGGGGGGTATCCAAGAGACCCAGTACTTC.

This clone was seen once. The rearrangement links TRBV15 to TRBJ2-1; possibly TRBD2 for D (6 bases). CDR3 length: 17 amino acids. Germline loops: CDR1 LNHNV, CDR2 YYDKDF (reference sequence). V lost 0 bases and J 1 base, leaving 13 bases between the germline ends. The CDR3 nucleotides read TGTGCCACCAGCAGAGATACCGGGGGAGGATCCTACAATGAGCAGTTCTTC. It encodes CATSRDTGGGSYNEQFF.

The chain employs TRBV7-2 and TRBJ2-3, with 7 bases lining up with TRBD2. The CDR3 is made up of 15 amino acids. Germline lookup yields CDR1 SGHTA and CDR2 FQGNSA. The V segment lost 5 bases and the J segment 4 bases; nucleotides outside the gene matches: 9. For the CDR3, the DNA is TGTGCCAGCAGCCTCCCAGCGGGATTGTCAGATACGCAGTATTTT. It translates to CASSLPAGLSDTQYF. Drawing the rest from reference TRBV7-2 and TRBJ2-3, the complete variable domain is GAGVSQSPSNKVTEKGKDVELRCDPISGHTALYWYRQSLGQGLEFLIYFQGNSAPDKSGLPSDRFSAERTGGSVSTLTIQRTQQEDSAVYLCASSLPAGLSDTQYFGPGTRLTVL.

The chain has TRBV28 and TRBJ2-2, with D perhaps TRBD2 (5 bases). The CDR3 length is 16 residues. Trimming took 7 bases from V and 6 from J, leaving 21 bases between them. Germline V gene lookup returns CDR1 MDHEN and CDR2 SYDVKM. CDR3 in DNA: TGTGCCAGCACCAGAGACTCGGTGTGGCGGGCCGGGGAGCTGTTTTTT. Translation gives CASTRDSVWRAGELFF.

V gene TRBV7-6 combines with J gene TRBJ2-1; 9 bases align to TRBD2. The J segment lost 4 bases and the V segment lost 4 bases, leaving 8 bases of the junction unmatched. CDR1 SGHVS and CDR2 FNYEAQ come from the germline V gene. The CDR3 runs to 16 residues. The CDR3 loop reads CASSSQGAGGYNEQFF. The CDR3 region has the DNA TGTGCCAGCAGCTCCCAAGGAGCGGGAGGTTACAATGAGCAGTTCTTC.